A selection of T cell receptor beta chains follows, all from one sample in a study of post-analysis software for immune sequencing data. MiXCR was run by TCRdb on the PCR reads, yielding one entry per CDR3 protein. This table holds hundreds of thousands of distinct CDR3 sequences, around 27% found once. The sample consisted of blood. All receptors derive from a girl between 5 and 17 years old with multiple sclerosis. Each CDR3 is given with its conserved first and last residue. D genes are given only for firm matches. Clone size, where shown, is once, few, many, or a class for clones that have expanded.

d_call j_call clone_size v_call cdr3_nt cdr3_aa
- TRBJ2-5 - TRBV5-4 TGTGCCAGCAGCTCAAACGTGGCCAAAGAGACCCAGTACTTC CASSSNVAKETQYF
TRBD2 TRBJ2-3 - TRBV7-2 TGTGCCAGCAGCTTACCCCTAGCGGGAGGCCGCCGGAGTACGCAGTATTTT CASSLPLAGGRRSTQYF
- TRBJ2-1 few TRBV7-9 TGTCTGGGGGGAGGCACGGACCTTGAGCAGTTCTTC CLGGGTDLEQFF
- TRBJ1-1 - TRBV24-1 TGTGCCACCAGTGATCTTAAGGGTTCTTTCTTT CATSDLKGSFF
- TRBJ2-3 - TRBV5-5 TGTGTCAGCAGCTTGCGGGGCACAGATACGCAGTATTTT CVSSLRGTDTQYF
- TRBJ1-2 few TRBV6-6 TGTGCCAGCAGTTACGGGGAGACAGCTAACTATGGCTACACCTTC CASSYGETANYGYTF
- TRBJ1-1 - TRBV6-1 TGTGCCAGCATCGTACAGGGCCGGGTATGGACGCCTGAAGCTTTCTTT CASIVQGRVWTPEAFF
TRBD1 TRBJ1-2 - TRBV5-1 TGCGCCAGCAGCATATTACGACAGGGTCATGGCTACACCTTC CASSILRQGHGYTF
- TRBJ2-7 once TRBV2 TGTGCCTCTGACGGACAATACGAGCAGTACTTC CASDGQYEQYF
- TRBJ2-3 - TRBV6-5 TGTGCCAGCAGTTACACCAATCTAGATACGCAGTATTTT CASSYTNLDTQYF
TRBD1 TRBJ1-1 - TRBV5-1 TGCGCCAGCAGAAGCTTGTCAGGGGGTCCCGACCCAGCTCTCAACACTGAAGCTTTCTTT CASRSLSGGPDPALNTEAFF
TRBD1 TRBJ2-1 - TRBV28 TGTGCCAGCAGTTTAGTAGGGGGCGTGCGGTTCTTC CASSLVGGVRFF
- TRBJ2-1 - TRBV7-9 TGTGCCAGCAGCTTTTCCCTAAGGGGACCTACAGATGAGCAGTTCTTC CASSFSLRGPTDEQFF
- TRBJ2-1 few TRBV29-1 TGCAGCGTTGAAAGTCGGTGGGGGCGGTCGGACAATGAGCAGTTCTTC CSVESRWGRSDNEQFF
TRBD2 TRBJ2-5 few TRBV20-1 TGCAGTGCTAAGGTTTTGCTAGCGGGAGATCGGGGAGAGACCCAGTACTTC CSAKVLLAGDRGETQYF
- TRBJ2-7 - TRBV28 TGTGCCAGCACTCCAGGGGAAAACCCCTACGAGCAGTACTTC CASTPGENPYEQYF
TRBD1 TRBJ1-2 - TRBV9 TGTGCCAGCAGCGTAGGTCAGGGACAGGGTGGCTACACCTTC CASSVGQGQGGYTF
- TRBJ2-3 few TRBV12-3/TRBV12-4 TGTGCCAGCAGTCCAAATACCTTTCATACGCAGTATTTT CASSPNTFHTQYF
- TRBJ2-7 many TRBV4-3 TGCGCCAGCAGCCAAGATTTGTCAGGGGGGCTCTACGAGCAGTACTTC CASSQDLSGGLYEQYF
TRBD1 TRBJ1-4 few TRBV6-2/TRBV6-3 TGTGCCGGCAGTTACCGGACAGGGAACGAGAAACTGTTTTTT CAGSYRTGNEKLFF
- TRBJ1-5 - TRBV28 TGTGCCAGCGGGGGAAGCAATCAGCCCCAGCATTTT CASGGSNQPQHF
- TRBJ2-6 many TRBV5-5 TGTGCCAGCAGCTTGTACAGGGCTGGGGCCAACGTCCTGACTTTC CASSLYRAGANVLTF
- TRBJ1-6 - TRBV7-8 TGTGCCAGCAGCCCCTACAACCCCCTGGGATCCTATAATTCACCCCTCCACTTT CASSPYNPLGSYNSPLHF
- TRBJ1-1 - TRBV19 TGTGCCAGTGGGGACTACACTGAAGCTTTCTTT CASGDYTEAFF
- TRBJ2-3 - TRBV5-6 TGTGCCAGCAGCTTCGTCCGGACGAGCACAGATACGCAGTATTTT CASSFVRTSTDTQYF
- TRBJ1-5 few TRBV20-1 TGCAGTGCTTTCCTCTTGTCAGGGGGCAATCAGCCCCAGCATTTT CSAFLLSGGNQPQHF
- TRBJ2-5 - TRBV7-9 TGTGCCAGCAGCCCCAACGGGCTGGCCTCCCAAGAGACCCAGTACTTC CASSPNGLASQETQYF
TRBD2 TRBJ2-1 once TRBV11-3 TGTGCCAGCAGCTTAGATCTAGCGGCTTACAATGAGCAGTTCTTC CASSLDLAAYNEQFF
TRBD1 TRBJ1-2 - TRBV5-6 TGTGCCAGCAGTTCCGGGACAGGGGGATATTTGGGCTATGGCTACACCTTC CASSSGTGGYLGYGYTF
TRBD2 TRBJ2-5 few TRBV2 TGTGCCAGCTCTGTACAGCGGGGCTCCTGGGAGCAGTACTTC CASSVQRGSWEQYF
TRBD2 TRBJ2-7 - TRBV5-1 TGCGCCAGCAGCTTGGACGGGCGCCTTAGCATATCTGGGAGGGCCTACGAGCAGTACTTC CASSLDGRLSISGRAYEQYF
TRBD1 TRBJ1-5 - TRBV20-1 TGCAGTGCTAGAGATTGGGACAGGGCTAGCAATCAGCCCCAGCATTTT CSARDWDRASNQPQHF
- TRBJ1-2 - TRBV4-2 TGTGCCAGCAGACTCGAAACTAAGGGGGGGAGCTATGGCTACACCTTC CASRLETKGGSYGYTF
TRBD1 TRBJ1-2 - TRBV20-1 TGCAGTGCTAGGCCAGGGGGCGACTATGGCTACACCTTC CSARPGGDYGYTF
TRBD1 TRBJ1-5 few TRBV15 TGTGCCACCAGAGTCGGGACAGGGGTCAATCAGCCCCAGCATTTT CATRVGTGVNQPQHF
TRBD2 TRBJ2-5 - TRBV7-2 TGTGCCAGCAGCCTGCGGGGGGAGGTTCGGACCCAGTACTTC CASSLRGEVRTQYF
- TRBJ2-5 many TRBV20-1 TGCAGTGCTTCAGGGGGGGCAGAGACCCAGTACTTC CSASGGAETQYF
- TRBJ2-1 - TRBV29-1 TGCAGCGTTGAAGGCTTTTCCGGGAGATGGATCTCCTACAATGAGCAGTTCTTC CSVEGFSGRWISYNEQFF
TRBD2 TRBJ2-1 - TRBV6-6 TGTGCCAGCAGTTTGGGACTAGCGGCCACCTCCTACAATGAGCAGTTCTTC CASSLGLAATSYNEQFF
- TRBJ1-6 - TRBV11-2 TGTGCCAGCAGCTTAGTCGGGAATAATAATTCACCCCTCCACTTT CASSLVGNNNSPLHF
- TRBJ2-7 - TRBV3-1 TGTGCCAGCAGCCAATTGGGAATCCTCGGGCCCGAGCAGTACTTC CASSQLGILGPEQYF
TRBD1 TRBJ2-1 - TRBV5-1 TGCGCCAGCAGCTTGAGGGACAGGGGTATCAATGAGCAGTTCTTC CASSLRDRGINEQFF
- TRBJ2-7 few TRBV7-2 TGTGCCAGCAGCTCCTATGCGGGACCCTACGAGCAGTACTTC CASSSYAGPYEQYF
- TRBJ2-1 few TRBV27 TGTGCCAGCAGTGGCTTGGGCCTTTACAATGAGCAGTTCTTC CASSGLGLYNEQFF
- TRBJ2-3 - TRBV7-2 TGTGCCAGCAGCCCGATGAGACAGGCGAGCACAGATACGCAGTATTTT CASSPMRQASTDTQYF
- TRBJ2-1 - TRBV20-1 TGCAGTGCTAGAGATCTCCGGGGAATCCGCGGCAGTGAGCAGTTCTTC CSARDLRGIRGSEQFF
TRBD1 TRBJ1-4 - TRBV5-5 TGTGCCAGCAGCTTGGTGGGCCAGGGGGGGATTCCGTTTTTT CASSLVGQGGIPFF
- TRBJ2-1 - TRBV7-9 TGTGCCAGCAGCCCGCATAGGCAAAGCTCCTACAATGAGCAGTTCTTC CASSPHRQSSYNEQFF
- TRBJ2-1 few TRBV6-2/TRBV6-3 TGTGCCAGCACGGGGTATCATGAGCAGTTCTTC CASTGYHEQFF
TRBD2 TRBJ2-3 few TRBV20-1 TGCAGTGCTGATTACCCGACTAGCGGATTCACAGATACGCAGTATTTT CSADYPTSGFTDTQYF